This T cell receptor beta chain was captured in a study of identical twins listed by TCRdb under 2016. In terms of the full investigation: TCR alpha and beta repertoires from monozygotic twins, unrelated adults of various ages and cord blood were deep-sequenced to test whether fetal clonotypes persist. To rule out contamination, the twin experiments were replicated at different times with different library preparation protocols. The full study reports these points: Fewer insertions were carried by abundant cord blood beta clonotypes; a weaker similar trend was observed in young adult naive repertoires, while no such trend was observed in memory repertoires. Invariant T cells such as MAIT and iNKT could partly confound zero-insertion analyses, though diverse VJ usage argued against this for most clonotypes. Compared with coincidental sharing between unrelated individuals, an excess of low generation-probability sequences was observed among out-of-frame TCR alpha sequences shared between twins. Out-of-frame TCR alpha sharing in monozygotic twins was systematically underestimated by recombination models, whereas sharing between unrelated individuals was in agreement with the recombination models. In beta out-of-frame sequences, excess twin sharing was weaker, because having fewer shared sequences lowered the signal-to-noise ratio. Conclusions relied on cross-sectional statistical analysis, since the same donors could not be followed over many years.

All donors were healthy Caucasians. The twin cohort consisted of three pairs of female monozygotic twins, all aged about 18 to 29 years. CD4+ and CD8+ T cell populations were isolated with positive isolation kits from Invitrogen. Inclusive of the bounding cysteine and phenylalanine, the CDR3 is 12 residues long. Only the CDR3 DNA stays, 36 bases, in frame from base 1. CDR1 and CDR2 are read off the germline V gene as SGDLS and YYNGEE. Germline trimming: 0 bases from V, 12 bases from J; junction bases outside gene matches: 3. This clonotype appeared a few times. Its antigen is still unknown. No quality values exist for individual bases; no much larger clone is one base distant. The library was prepared using 5' RACE. The sequencing machine was an Illumina HiSeq 2000. Template switching introduced a universal primer binding site; the final cDNA contained a unique molecular identifier, enabling accurate counting of TCR cDNA molecules. Specific primers in the conserved constant-segment region were used to synthesize first-strand cDNA for the TCR alpha and beta chains. To control for contamination, every cDNA library was double barcoded, receiving both a SMART-Mk sample barcode and Illumina barcodes. Two successive PCR steps introduced TruSeq adapter sequences along with Illumina sample barcodes. The TCR alpha and beta cDNA libraries were sequenced on the Illumina HiSeq platform using custom primers. The authors' pipeline ran thus. Raw reads were processed with MiGEC to extract unique molecular identifiers, and MiXCR was used to determine CDR3 positions. Recombination models were inferred per individual with the repgenHMM and IGoR tools using an EM algorithm. The tcR package in R was used for shared clonotype analysis, with sharing normalized by the product of cloneset sizes. To study raw recombination free of thymic and clonal selection effects, out-of-frame nonproductive sequences were analyzed. TCRdb took the public reads, trimmed them with fastp at Q25, ran MiXCR for clone calling and kept in-frame beta chains. Rows merge per CDR3 protein into single entries with the most common DNA and genes. TCRdb, not the authors, supplied the V and J calls. Present in this sample are about 530,000 distinct CDR3 sequences, 20% to 25% of which were seen just once. The ten largest clones take up about 0.5% of the sample.

These data are also associated with another study on yellow fever vaccine responses in identical twins. That second report states: According to the authors, the vaccine-induced T cell response in identical twins seemed to be partly convergent and partly specific to each individual. In the study, vaccine-responding T cell clones were precisely tracked in identical twins.

The specimen sequenced was CD4+ T cells sorted from blood. The V gene is TRBV9 and the J gene is TRBJ2-1; 7 of the junction bases match TRBD1. This clonotype was obtained from a woman under 30 in good health. CDR3 region: CASSVDRGGQFF. Here is the DNA: TGTGCCAGCAGCGTAGACAGGGGTGGGCAGTTCTTC.